The TCR beta chain under discussion was sequenced for a study of CD8 T cells in ankylosing spondylitis. Trimming pared 6 bases from V and 11 bases from J, leaving 15 bases between. The CDR3 consists of 12 residues. This clonotype was observed a handful of times. Antigen unknown. Broader study findings: Matched ankylosing spondylitis synovial fluid reportedly contained a significantly enriched population of disease-linked clones. A motif of roughly eight highly homologous TCR beta variants was seen as apparently characteristic of ankylosing spondylitis blood. Earlier work had already found some motif variants in reactive arthritis synovial fluid and blood.

Each TCR beta library was made by quantitative 5'-RACE that incorporated molecular barcodes. TCRdb independently ran MiXCR on the 5' RACE reads; one entry per CDR3 protein. The sample carries 400,000 to 450,000 distinct CDR3 sequences, about 15% recorded once. The sample comprised blood, either unsorted or a sorted T cell fraction (not recorded which). The rearrangement links TRBV12-3 or TRBV12-4 to TRBJ2-3; D is unclear. This clonotype was obtained from a male donor with ankylosing spondylitis. The CDR3 DNA is TGTGCCAGCAGCCCTATCGACGGGCGGCAGTATTTT. Its protein is CASSPIDGRQYF.